The 15 T cell receptor beta chains presented below share a single source sample, sequenced in a study of T cells in Graves' hyperthyroidism and ophthalmopathy (dated by TCRdb to between 2017 and 2020). Receptors were amplified or captured by multiplex PCR. Sequencing instrument: Illumina HiSeq 2000. The TCR beta CDR3 regions were amplified from the RNA transcripts. The TCR CDR3 was subjected to a first round of RT-PCR using the HTBI primer set and the Qiagen OneStep RT-PCR kit. TCRdb took the public reads, trimmed them with fastp at Q25, ran MiXCR for clone calling and kept in-frame beta chains. Records with the same CDR3 protein are collapsed into one entry carrying the most frequent genes and DNA. For this sample there are approximately 300,000 distinct CDR3 sequences; over 15% appear just once. Around 61% of the sample lies in the top ten. The sequencing sample was made of blood. Receptor source: a woman in her sixties or seventies with Graves' ophthalmopathy.

The table lists this clonotype with a few counts. The chain combines TRBV5-5 with TRBJ1-4; 9 nucleotides line up with TRBD1. CDR1 and CDR2 from the germline V gene are SGHKS and YYEKEE (reference sequence). Unmatched junction bases numbered 12, after V lost 1 base and J lost 8 bases. The CDR3 spans 17 residues. The CDR3 DNA is TGTGCCAGCAGCTTGCTCCATCTAACAGGGGGCGAGGAAAAACTGTTTTTT. It is translated as CASSLLHLTGGEEKLFF.

On this clonotype itself: It may be a read error: a sequence one base away is much more abundant. The chain combines TRBV6-1 with TRBJ2-7; D ambiguous. The CDR3 consists of 14 residues. V dropped 7 bases and J dropped 2 bases, with 15 bases sitting between them. Per the germline V gene, CDR1 is MNHNS and CDR2 is SASEGT. The CDR3 here is CASIKQGGPYEQYF. The CDR3 nucleotides read TGTGCCAGCATCAAACAAGGTGGCCCCTACGAGCAGTACTTC.

This clonotype was seen many times. The V and J genes are TRBV18 and TRBJ1-1, with 7 bases aligning to TRBD1. V dropped 2 bases and J dropped 6; count of bases not matched to a gene: 9. The CDR3 loop spans 15 amino acids. The germline V gene encodes CDR1 KGHSH and CDR2 LQKENI. This chain's CDR3 is CASSPTQGSVAEAFF. DNA of the CDR3: TGTGCCAGCTCACCAACACAGGGGAGTGTGGCTGAAGCTTTCTTT.

In its sample, this clonotype was seen once. A much larger clone is a single base away; this may be a read error. The chain is built from TRBV7-9 and TRBJ1-2, with a tentative D call TRBD1 (5 bases). The V gene's germline CDR1 is SEHNR and CDR2 FQNEAQ (reference sequence). The CDR3 has 16 residues. Trimming cost V 1 base and J 2 bases, with 14 bases left between them. CDR3 sequence (DNA): TGTGCCAGCAGCTTAGTTATACAGGCTCTCAACTATGGCTACACCTTC. This codes for CASSLVIQALNYGYTF.

The chain uses TRBV6-1 and TRBJ2-3; 9 bases are a match to TRBD1. Germline V lookup: CDR1 MNHNS, CDR2 SASEGT. This CDR3 is 14 amino acids long. The J segment lost 3 bases and the V segment lost 7 bases, leaving 5 bases of the junction unmatched. The CDR3 region has the DNA TGTGCCAGCACCACGACAGGGGGGACAGATACGCAGTATTTT. It encodes CASTTTGGTDTQYF.

This clonotype was recorded a few times. The chain combines TRBV6-2 or TRBV6-3 with TRBJ2-7, with 8 bases that match TRBD2. CDR1 is MNHEY, CDR2 SVGEGT, per germline. The V segment lost 1 base and the J segment 2 bases; nucleotides outside the gene matches: 1. The CDR3 sequence is 14 residues long. The CDR3 protein is CASSYLLAAYEQYF. The CDR3 nucleotides read TGTGCCAGCAGTTACTTACTAGCGGCCTACGAGCAGTACTTC.

CDR3: CASSPGLAGESEQFF. Here the CDR3 DNA reads TGTGCCAGCAGCCCCGGACTAGCGGGGGAAAGTGAGCAGTTCTTC. This chain connects TRBV7-2 to TRBJ2-1; 13 nucleotides align to TRBD2. The CDR3 loop spans 15 amino acids. The V and J ends lost 5 bases and 9 bases, in that order; junction bases with no gene match: 7. CDR1 is SGHTA, CDR2 FQGNSA, per germline.

This clonotype appeared many times. The V gene is TRBV7-2, the J gene TRBJ2-3; D is undetermined. The CDR3 length is 11 residues. CDR1 and CDR2 from the germline V gene are SGHTA and FQGNSA. Deletions cut 4 bases from V and 10 bases from J, with 9 bases between. For the CDR3, the DNA is TGTGCCAGCAGCTCGCTAGGGCCGCAGTATTTT. This sequence encodes CASSSLGPQYF. Full variable domain (remainder filled in from reference TRBV7-2 and TRBJ2-3): GAGVSQSPSNKVTEKGKDVELRCDPISGHTALYWYRQSLGQGLEFLIYFQGNSAPDKSGLPSDRFSAERTGGSVSTLTIQRTQQEDSAVYLCASSSLGPQYFGPGTRLTVL.

This clonotype was observed at least ten times. The J gene is TRBJ1-1, the V gene TRBV11-2; D not certain. Trimming took 2 bases from V and 1 from J, leaving 8 bases between them. The CDR3 has 14 amino acids. Germline lookup yields CDR1 SGHAT and CDR2 FQNNGV. The CDR3 region has the DNA TGTGCCAGCAGCTTACAGCCGACGAACACTGAAGCTTTCTTT. Translating gives CASSLQPTNTEAFF.

The sample holds a few counts of this clonotype. This chain connects TRBV19 to TRBJ2-1; TRBD2 agrees at 8 bases. This CDR3 region has 14 residues. The V and J ends lost 6 bases and 7 bases, in that order; junction bases with no gene match: 8. Germline loops: CDR1 LNHDA, CDR2 SQIVND (reference sequence). The chain's CDR3 is CASRRGLDVNEQFF. CDR3 nucleotides: TGTGCCAGTAGAAGGGGACTAGACGTTAATGAGCAGTTCTTC.

This clonotype has just a few counts. The chain has TRBV6-5 and TRBJ2-7; TRBD2 matches at 7 bases. Trimming removed 0 bases from V and 3 bases from J; junction bases left unmatched: 2. This CDR3 has 14 amino acids. The germline V gene has CDR1 MNHEY and CDR2 SVGAGI. The CDR3 loop is CASSYSRTSYEQYF. In DNA form, the CDR3 reads TGTGCCAGCAGTTACTCGAGGACTAGCTACGAGCAGTACTTC.

V and J are TRBV20-1 and TRBJ2-1, with 9 nucleotides matching TRBD2. J lost 0 bases, V lost 5 bases, and 8 bases had no gene match. The germline V gene has CDR1 DFQATT and CDR2 SNEGSKA (reference sequence). The CDR3 spans 16 residues. The CDR3 spells CSAAVLAGLSYNEQFF. CDR3 bases: TGCAGTGCTGCCGTGCTAGCGGGACTCTCCTACAATGAGCAGTTCTTC.

This chain's CDR3 is CASNGVYGANVLTF. The DNA of the CDR3 is TGTGCCAGTAATGGGGTTTATGGGGCCAACGTCCTGACTTTC. The V gene is TRBV19, the J gene TRBJ2-6; no reliable D call. CDR3 length: 14 residues. From germline, CDR1 is LNHDA and CDR2 SQIVND (reference sequence). The V end was cut by 7 bases, the J end by 3 bases, with 10 bases between. Full variable domain (outside the CDR3, taken from reference TRBV19 and TRBJ2-6): DGGITQSPKYLFRKEGQNVTLSCEQNLNHDAMYWYRQDPGQGLRLIYYSQIVNDFQKGDIAEGYSVSREKKESFPLTVTSAQKNPTAFYLCASNGVYGANVLTFGAGSRLTVL.

This chain links TRBV30 with TRBJ1-3; TRBD1 is a possible D gene (5 bases). Deletions cut 2 bases from V and 4 bases from J, with 9 bases between. The CDR3 runs 13 residues. Germline CDR1 GTSNPN, CDR2 SVGIG (reference sequence). The CDR3 sequence is CAWSLAGGNTIYF. CDR3 in DNA: TGTGCCTGGAGTTTAGCAGGGGGAAACACCATATATTTT.

This clonotype was counted many times. The chain uses TRBV10-3 and TRBJ1-2, with D possibly matching TRBD1 (5 bases). Germline V gives CDR1 ENHRY, CDR2 SYGVKD. This CDR3 has 12 residues. Trimming pared 10 bases from V and 8 bases from J, leaving 17 bases between. The CDR3 DNA reads TGTGCCACTAGCGTGGGGCGCGAGGGCTACACCTTC. Its translation is CATSVGREGYTF.